This T cell receptor (beta chain) was found in a study of shared T cell receptors in the human thymus. V was pared by 7 bases and J by 4 bases, with 20 bases between. Germline loops: CDR1 SGHTA, CDR2 FQGNSA. This CDR3 is built from 16 residues. The repertoire was sequenced with immunoSEQ multiplex PCR; TCRdb's copy has only in-frame clones and lacks some. The table has about 500,000 clones, around 78% seen once. These data are also associated with another study on human thymus T cells. From that paper: Thymic repertoires from unrelated individuals overlapped highly, related research reported.

Sequencing was done on a sample of thymocytes. This TCR derives from a boy in the first two years of life with a congenital heart defect. The V gene is TRBV7-2, the J gene TRBJ2-1, with D unresolved. CDR3 sequence reads: CASIRWSPVRYNEQFF. CDR3 DNA sequence: TGTGCCAGCATTCGCTGGAGCCCCGTCCGATACAATGAGCAGTTCTTC. Together with reference TRBV7-2 and TRBJ2-1, the CDR3 gives the full variable domain: GAGVSQSPSNKVTEKGKDVELRCDPISGHTALYWYRQSLGQGLEFLIYFQGNSAPDKSGLPSDRFSAERTGGSVSTLTIQRTQQEDSAVYLCASIRWSPVRYNEQFFGPGTRLTVL.